A single sample is the source of the 9 T cell receptor beta chains below, sequenced in a study of T cells in Graves' hyperthyroidism and ophthalmopathy. TCR beta CDR3 regions were amplified from RNA. A first-round RT-PCR of the TCR CDR3 used the HTBI primer set. TCRdb called the multiplex PCR reads again in MiXCR, with one record for every CDR3 protein. The sample records about 600,000 distinct CDR3 sequences, around 15% being singletons. Sequencing was performed on blood. The receptors here all came from a woman aged 40 to 49 with Graves' ophthalmopathy.

At least ten counts were recorded for this clonotype. This chain links TRBV27 with TRBJ1-1, with D uncertain. CDR1 and CDR2 (germline): MNHEY, SMNVEV (reference sequence). V dropped 5 bases and J dropped 4 bases, with 17 bases sitting between them. The CDR3 consists of 15 residues. In DNA form, the CDR3 reads TGTGCCAGCAGTCCGGCTAGGTTTGAGGCCACTGAAGCTTTCTTT. Translated: CASSPARFEATEAFF.

For this clonotype: A much larger clone differs by one base, so this may be a read error. This rearrangement joins TRBV2 to TRBJ2-7, with 7 bases matching TRBD1. The germline V gene has CDR1 SNHLY and CDR2 FYNNEI. The CDR3 length is 15 residues. Trimming cost V 5 bases and J 3 bases; bases outside gene matches: 10. The DNA for the CDR3 is TGTGCCAGCAGTTCATCACCGGGACAGAGCTACGAGCAGTACTTC. Its protein product is CASSSSPGQSYEQYF.

This clonotype was seen a few times. The chain is built from TRBV6-5 and TRBJ1-2; 7 bases map to TRBD1. The CDR3 has 15 residues. CDR1 and CDR2 from the germline V gene are MNHEY and SVGAGI. Unmatched junction bases numbered 9, after V lost 2 bases and J lost 6 bases. CDR3 region: CASSYTSGGRDGYTF. CDR3 nucleotide sequence: TGTGCCAGCAGTTACACTTCAGGGGGAAGAGATGGCTACACCTTC.

This clonotype was counted ten times or more. The chain links TRBV10-3 to TRBJ2-3, with D tentatively TRBD1 (5 bases). CDR3 size: 14 residues. Trimming cost V 4 bases and J 6 bases, with 14 bases left between them. Germline V gene lookup returns CDR1 ENHRY and CDR2 SYGVKD. CDR3 sequence reads: CAISGTQVFDTQYF. The DNA of the CDR3 is TGTGCCATCAGTGGGACACAAGTTTTCGATACGCAGTATTTT.

This chain uses TRBV28 with TRBJ1-5; D remains unclear. Germline CDR1 is MDHEN and CDR2 is SYDVKM. This CDR3 region has 16 residues. V lost 1 base and J 7 bases, leaving 17 bases between the germline ends. The CDR3 DNA reads TGTGCCAGCAGTTTATACCAGGAATGGGGTAACCAGCCCCAGCATTTT. The encoded protein is CASSLYQEWGNQPQHF. Using reference TRBV28 and TRBJ1-5 for the parts outside the CDR3, the full variable domain is DVKVTQSSRYLVKRTGEKVFLECVQDMDHENMFWYRQDPGLGLRLIYFSYDVKMKEKGDIPEGYSVSREKKERFSLILESASTNQTSMYLCASSLYQEWGNQPQHFGDGTRLSIL.

There are a few counts of this clonotype. This rearrangement joins TRBV30 to TRBJ2-4, with D perhaps TRBD1 or TRBD2 (5 bases each). Germline values: CDR1 GTSNPN, CDR2 SVGIG (reference sequence). This CDR3 spans 13 amino acids. Deletions cut 6 bases from V and 1 base from J, with 10 bases between. CDR3 residues: CACQWGAKNIQYF. The DNA for the CDR3 is TGTGCCTGCCAGTGGGGGGCCAAAAACATTCAGTACTTC.

Concerning this clonotype itself: With a much larger clone just one base away, this may be a read error. V is TRBV18 and J is TRBJ1-2; weak D call: TRBD1 (5 bases). The length of the CDR3 is 15 residues. Trimming left V 4 bases short and J 4 bases short, with 16 bases between. Germline CDR1 is KGHSH and CDR2 is LQKENI. In DNA form, the CDR3 reads TGTGCCAGCTCACTCATGGACAAGGAAGCCTATGGCTACACCTTC. Protein sequence: CASSLMDKEAYGYTF.

The chain carries TRBV7-2 and TRBJ1-2, with D perhaps matching TRBD1 (5 bases). Deletions cut 1 base from V and 7 bases from J, with 16 bases between. The CDR3 sequence is 15 residues long. Germline values: CDR1 SGHTA, CDR2 FQGNSA. The CDR3, as DNA: TGTGCCAGCAGCTTAGGTGGTCAGGGAACACTTGGCTACACCTTC. Residues: CASSLGGQGTLGYTF.

This clonotype was detected many times. The chain has TRBV6-1 and TRBJ2-1; tentative D call: TRBD2 (5 bases). The CDR3 spans 15 residues. Germline V gene lookup returns CDR1 MNHNS and CDR2 SASEGT. V was cut by 5 bases and J by 2 bases, with 13 bases left in between. The CDR3 reads CASSNGVGAYNEQFF. DNA for the CDR3: TGTGCCAGCAGTAATGGAGTCGGGGCCTACAATGAGCAGTTCTTC.